This T cell receptor (beta chain) appears in the sequencing data of a study of blood T cells in healthy people across ages. The V gene lost 3 bases and the J gene lost 9 bases, with 5 bases spanning the gap. CDR1 and CDR2 (germline): SQVTM, ANQGSEA. The CDR3 contains 9 residues. As for this clonotype: Its matching antigen is unknown.

Study-wide points: The diversity estimates, figures obtained from one million T cells, were considered underestimates.

Primers used in a second PCR of roughly 6 to 12 cycles were a sample-barcoded 5' primer and a J-beta primer mix. TCRdb reprocessed the 5' RACE reads with MiXCR, giving one entry per CDR3 protein. This table holds about 800,000 distinct CDR3 sequences, around 25% found once. The data were also submitted as part of a second study, on T cells of mothers and their children. That work contributes: Six children, together with their three healthy Caucasian mothers, made up the donors. Slightly higher but non-significant overlap marked related mother-child pairs versus unrelated pairs.

Sequencing was performed on blood. This clonotype was sampled from a boy aged 5-17 years in good health. This chain links TRBV29-1 with TRBJ1-1, with unresolved D. CDR3 nucleotides: TGCAGCGTTGATGAGAAAGCTTTCTTT. It is translated as CSVDEKAFF.